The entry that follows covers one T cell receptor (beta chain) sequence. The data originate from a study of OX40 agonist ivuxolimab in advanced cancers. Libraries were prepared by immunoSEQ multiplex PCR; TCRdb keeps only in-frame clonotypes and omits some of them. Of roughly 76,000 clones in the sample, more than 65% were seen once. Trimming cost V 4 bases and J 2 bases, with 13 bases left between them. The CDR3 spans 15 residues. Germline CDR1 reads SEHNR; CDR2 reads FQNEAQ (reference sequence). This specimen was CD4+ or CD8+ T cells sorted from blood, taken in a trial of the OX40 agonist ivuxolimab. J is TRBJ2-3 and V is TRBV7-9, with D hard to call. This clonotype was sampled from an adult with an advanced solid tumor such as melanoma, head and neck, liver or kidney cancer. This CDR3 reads CASSSRLEVTDTQYF. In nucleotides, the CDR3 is TGTGCCAGCAGCTCCAGACTGGAAGTCACAGATACGCAGTATTTT.